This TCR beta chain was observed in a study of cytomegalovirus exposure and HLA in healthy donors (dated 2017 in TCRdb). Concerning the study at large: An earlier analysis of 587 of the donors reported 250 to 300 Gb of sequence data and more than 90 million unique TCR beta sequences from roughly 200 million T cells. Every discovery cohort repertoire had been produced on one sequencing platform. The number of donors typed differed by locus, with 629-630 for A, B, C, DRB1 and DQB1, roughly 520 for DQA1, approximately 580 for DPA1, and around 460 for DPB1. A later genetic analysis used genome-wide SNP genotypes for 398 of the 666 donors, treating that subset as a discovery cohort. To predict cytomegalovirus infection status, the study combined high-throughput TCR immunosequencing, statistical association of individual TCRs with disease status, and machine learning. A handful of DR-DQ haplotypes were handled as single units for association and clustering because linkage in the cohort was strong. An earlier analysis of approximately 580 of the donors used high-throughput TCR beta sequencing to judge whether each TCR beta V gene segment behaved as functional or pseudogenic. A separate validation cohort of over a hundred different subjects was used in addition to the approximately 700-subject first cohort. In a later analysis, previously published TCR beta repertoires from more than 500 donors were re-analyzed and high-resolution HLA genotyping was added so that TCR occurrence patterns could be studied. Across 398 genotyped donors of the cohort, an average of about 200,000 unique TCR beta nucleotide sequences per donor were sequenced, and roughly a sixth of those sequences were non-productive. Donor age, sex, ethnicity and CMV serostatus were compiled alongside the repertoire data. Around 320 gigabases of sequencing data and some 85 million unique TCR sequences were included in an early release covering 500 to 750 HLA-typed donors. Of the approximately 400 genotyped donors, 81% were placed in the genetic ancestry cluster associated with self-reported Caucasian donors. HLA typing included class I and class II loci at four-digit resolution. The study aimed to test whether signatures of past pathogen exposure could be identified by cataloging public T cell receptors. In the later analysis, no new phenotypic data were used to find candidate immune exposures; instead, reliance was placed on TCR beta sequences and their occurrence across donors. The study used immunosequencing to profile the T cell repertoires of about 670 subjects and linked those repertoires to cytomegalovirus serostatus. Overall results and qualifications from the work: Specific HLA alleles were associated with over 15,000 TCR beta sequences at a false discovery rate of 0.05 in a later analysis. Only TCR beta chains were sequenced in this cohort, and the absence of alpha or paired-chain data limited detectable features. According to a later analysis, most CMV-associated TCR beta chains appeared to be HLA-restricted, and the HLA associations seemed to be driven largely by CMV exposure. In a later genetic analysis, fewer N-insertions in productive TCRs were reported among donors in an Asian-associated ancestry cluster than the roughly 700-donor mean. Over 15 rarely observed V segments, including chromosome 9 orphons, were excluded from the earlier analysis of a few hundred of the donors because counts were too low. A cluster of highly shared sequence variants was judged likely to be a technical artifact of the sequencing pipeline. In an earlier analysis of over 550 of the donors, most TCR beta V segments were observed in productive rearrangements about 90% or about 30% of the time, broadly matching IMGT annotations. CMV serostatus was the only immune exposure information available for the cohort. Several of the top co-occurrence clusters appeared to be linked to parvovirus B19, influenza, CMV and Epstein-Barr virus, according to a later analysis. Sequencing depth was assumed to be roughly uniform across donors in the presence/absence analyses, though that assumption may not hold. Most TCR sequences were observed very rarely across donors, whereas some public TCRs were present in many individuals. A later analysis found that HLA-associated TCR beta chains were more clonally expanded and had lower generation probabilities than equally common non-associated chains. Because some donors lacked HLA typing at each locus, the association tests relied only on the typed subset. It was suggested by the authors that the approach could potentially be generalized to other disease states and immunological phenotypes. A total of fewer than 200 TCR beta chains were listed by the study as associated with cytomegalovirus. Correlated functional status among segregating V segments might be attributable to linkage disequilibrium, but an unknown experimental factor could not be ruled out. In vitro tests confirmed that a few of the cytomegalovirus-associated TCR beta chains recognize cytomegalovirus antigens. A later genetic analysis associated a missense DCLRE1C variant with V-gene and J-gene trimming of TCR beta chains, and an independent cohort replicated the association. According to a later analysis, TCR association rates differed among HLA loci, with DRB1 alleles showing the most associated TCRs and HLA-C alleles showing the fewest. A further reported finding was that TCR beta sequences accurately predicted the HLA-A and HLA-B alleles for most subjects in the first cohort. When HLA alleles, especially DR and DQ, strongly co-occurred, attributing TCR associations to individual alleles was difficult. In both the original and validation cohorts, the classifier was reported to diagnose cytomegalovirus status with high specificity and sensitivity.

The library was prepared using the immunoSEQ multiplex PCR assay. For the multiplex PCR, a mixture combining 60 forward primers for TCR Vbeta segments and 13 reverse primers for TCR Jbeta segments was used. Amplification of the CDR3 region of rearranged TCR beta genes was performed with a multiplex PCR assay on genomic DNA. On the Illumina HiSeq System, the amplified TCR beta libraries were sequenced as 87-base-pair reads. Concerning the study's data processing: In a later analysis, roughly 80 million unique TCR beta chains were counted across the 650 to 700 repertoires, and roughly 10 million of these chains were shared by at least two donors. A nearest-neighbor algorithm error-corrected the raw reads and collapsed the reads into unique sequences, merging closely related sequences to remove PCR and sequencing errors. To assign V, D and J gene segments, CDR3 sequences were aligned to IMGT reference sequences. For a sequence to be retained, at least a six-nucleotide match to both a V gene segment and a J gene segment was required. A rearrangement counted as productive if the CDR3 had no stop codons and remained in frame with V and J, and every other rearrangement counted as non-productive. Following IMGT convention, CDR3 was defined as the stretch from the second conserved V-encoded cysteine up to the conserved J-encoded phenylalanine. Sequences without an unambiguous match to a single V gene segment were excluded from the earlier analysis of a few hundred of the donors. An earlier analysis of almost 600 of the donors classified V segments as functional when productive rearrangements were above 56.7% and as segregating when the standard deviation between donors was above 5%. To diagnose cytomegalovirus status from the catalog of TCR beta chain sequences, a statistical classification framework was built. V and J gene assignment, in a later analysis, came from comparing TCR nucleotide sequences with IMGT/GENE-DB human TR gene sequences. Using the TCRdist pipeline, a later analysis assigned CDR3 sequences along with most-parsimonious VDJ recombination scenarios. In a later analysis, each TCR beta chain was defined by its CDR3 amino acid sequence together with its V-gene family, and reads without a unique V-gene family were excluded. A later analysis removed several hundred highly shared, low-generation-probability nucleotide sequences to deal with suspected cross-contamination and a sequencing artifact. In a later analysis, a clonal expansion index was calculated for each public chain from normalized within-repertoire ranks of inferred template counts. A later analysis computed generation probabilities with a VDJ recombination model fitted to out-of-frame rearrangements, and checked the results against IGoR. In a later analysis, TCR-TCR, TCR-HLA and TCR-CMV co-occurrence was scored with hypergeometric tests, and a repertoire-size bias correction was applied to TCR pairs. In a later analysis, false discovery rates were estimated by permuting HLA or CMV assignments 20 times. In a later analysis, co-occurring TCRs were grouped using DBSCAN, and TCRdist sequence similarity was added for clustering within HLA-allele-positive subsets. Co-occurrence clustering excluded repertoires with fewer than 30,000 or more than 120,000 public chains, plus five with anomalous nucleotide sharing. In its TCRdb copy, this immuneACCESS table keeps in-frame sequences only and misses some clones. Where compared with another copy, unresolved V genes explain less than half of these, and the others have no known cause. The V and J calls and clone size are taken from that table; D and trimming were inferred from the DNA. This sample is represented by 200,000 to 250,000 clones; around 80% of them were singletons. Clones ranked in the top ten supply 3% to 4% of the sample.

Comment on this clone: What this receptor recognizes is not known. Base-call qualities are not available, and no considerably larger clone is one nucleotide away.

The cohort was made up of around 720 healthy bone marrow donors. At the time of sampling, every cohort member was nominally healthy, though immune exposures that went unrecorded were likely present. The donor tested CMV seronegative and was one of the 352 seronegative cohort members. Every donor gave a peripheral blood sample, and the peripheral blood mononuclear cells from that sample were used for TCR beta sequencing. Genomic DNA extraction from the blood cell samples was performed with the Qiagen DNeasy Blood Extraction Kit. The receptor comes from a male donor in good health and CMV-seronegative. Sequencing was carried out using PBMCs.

The DNA reads TGTGCCAGCGCCCTAGACAGCATAGGGCCTTACATTCAGTACTTC. The translation is CASALDSIGPYIQYF. The chain couples TRBV9 to TRBJ2-4; matching of 5 bases hints at TRBD1 as the D gene. V was cut back by 7 bases and J by 8 bases, leaving a gap of 22 bases between them. Including cysteine and phenylalanine, the CDR3 has 15 amino acids. CDR3 DNA only is kept here, 45 bases in frame from base 1. CDR1 is given as SGDLS and CDR2 as YYNGEE, both from the germline V gene.